This T cell receptor (beta chain) is from a study of a mutant IDH1 vaccine in newly diagnosed glioma. Germline assignment: CDR1 ENHRY and CDR2 SYGVKD. This CDR3 has 16 amino acids. The repertoire was sequenced with immunoSEQ multiplex PCR; TCRdb's copy has only in-frame clones and lacks some. The sample holds approximately 36,000 clones, over 70% seen once. Specified time point: week 11, during vaccination. The vaccine gave 300 ug of a 20-mer mutant IDH1 peptide subcutaneously per dose. Regarding this clone: Its antigen is unidentified. The junction shows a germline mismatch at one end, possibly a read error.

The sequencing used peripheral blood mononuclear cells (PBMCs), collected from a glioma patient whose treatment included an IDH1 peptide vaccine. J is TRBJ2-7 and V is TRBV10-3, with 8 bases fitting TRBD2. This clonotype was sampled from a woman under 40 with glioma. Some clones in this sample may be carry-over from other donors' samples. DNA of the CDR3: TGTGCCATAAGTGAGTCGGGGGGGACACCGTCCTACGAGCAGTACTTC. Protein product: CAISESGGTPSYEQYF.